Each of the 29 T cell receptor beta chains below was sequenced from the same sample in a study of blood T cell repertoires in COVID-19. Sequencing was performed with immunoSEQ multiplex PCR; in TCRdb, only in-frame clones are kept and a portion is missing. The table records more than 250,000 clones, around 87% of them present only once. Sequenced sample: peripheral blood. These receptors came from a man aged 50 to 60 with active or convalescent COVID-19.

The gene calls are TRBV4-1 and TRBJ2-7; D may be TRBD2 (6 bases). Trimming removed 3 bases from V and 0 bases from J, with 12 bases in between. CDR1 is MGHRA, CDR2 YSYEKL, per germline. The CDR3 is 15 amino acids. Here the CDR3 DNA reads TGCGCCAGCAGCCAGGGGGACTTGAGCTCCTACGAGCAGTACTTC. This sequence encodes CASSQGDLSSYEQYF.

The gene calls are TRBV5-4 and TRBJ2-7, with D perhaps matching TRBD1 (6 bases). The germline gives CDR1 SGHNT, CDR2 YYREEE (reference sequence). The ends were cut back, 4 bases at V and 4 bases at J, with 18 bases in the middle. The CDR3 covers 15 residues. The CDR3 nucleotides read TGTGCCAGCAGCCTGGGTGGACAGATTGATTACGAGCAGTACTTC. Its translation: CASSLGGQIDYEQYF.

The chain is built from TRBV7-3 and TRBJ1-1; the match to TRBD1 covers 10 bases. This CDR3 is built from 16 residues. Germline V gene lookup returns CDR1 SGHTA and CDR2 FQGTGA. V was pared by 4 bases and J by 1 base, with 6 bases of the junction left unmatched. This CDR3 reads CASSWTGGSGNTEAFF. As DNA, the CDR3 is TGTGCCAGCAGCTGGACAGGGGGTTCGGGGAACACTGAAGCTTTCTTT.

The chain employs TRBV19 and TRBJ2-4; D perhaps matches TRBD2 (5 bases). Germline V gene data show CDR1 as LNHDA and CDR2 as SQIVND (reference sequence). V dropped 4 bases and J dropped 2 bases, with 12 bases sitting between them. CDR3 length: 15 amino acids. The CDR3 sequence is CASSSGSSTKNIQYF. Written as DNA, the CDR3 is TGTGCCAGTAGTAGCGGGTCCTCAACCAAAAACATTCAGTACTTC.

The chain links TRBV2 to TRBJ2-3, with 7 bases fitting TRBD2. Germline CDR1 and CDR2: SNHLY and FYNNEI. Germline trimming cut 5 bases from V and 2 bases from J; bases unmatched to any gene: 4. The length of the CDR3 is 14 residues. The DNA of the CDR3 is TGTGCCAGCAGTCCGGGACTAATCACAGATACGCAGTATTTT. This translates into CASSPGLITDTQYF.

Note on this clone: In the same sample, other DNA sequences code for this CDR3. The chain joins TRBV28 to TRBJ2-3, with 9 positions matching TRBD2. Trimming cost V 7 bases and J 5 bases; bases outside gene matches: 10. Germline lookup yields CDR1 MDHEN and CDR2 SYDVKM. The CDR3 totals 15 residues. The CDR3 bases are TGTGCCAGCACCATCGCGGGGGGGGCAGAAGATACGCAGTATTTT. Protein sequence: CASTIAGGAEDTQYF.

The chain employs TRBV30 and TRBJ2-6, with a weak D call TRBD2 (6 bases). Trimming pared 7 bases from V and 0 bases from J, leaving 25 bases between. This CDR3 is built from 19 residues. CDR1 GTSNPN and CDR2 SVGIG come from the germline V gene (reference sequence). The CDR3 region has the DNA TGTGCCTTCCCGGGTATTTATAGCGGCCACTACTCTGGGGCCAACGTCCTGACTTTC. It encodes CAFPGIYSGHYSGANVLTF.

The J gene is TRBJ2-2, the V gene TRBV5-4, with D perhaps matching TRBD1 (6 bases). The V gene's germline CDR1 is SGHNT and CDR2 YYREEE (reference sequence). V lost 0 bases and J lost 7, with 7 bases in between. The CDR3 is 13 residues long. CDR3 in DNA: TGTGCCAGCAGCTTGGAGGGACACGGGGAGCTGTTTTTT. Translation: CASSLEGHGELFF.

The chain carries TRBV7-2 and TRBJ2-5; D ambiguous. Germline CDR1 and CDR2: SGHTA and FQGNSA. This CDR3 has 13 amino acids. V dropped 0 bases and J dropped 3 bases, with 5 bases sitting between them. CDR3 bases: TGTGCCAGCAGCTTAGCGTCCAAAGAGACCCAGTACTTC. The encoded protein is CASSLASKETQYF.

This clone was detected only once. V gene TRBV14 combines with J gene TRBJ1-6, with TRBD1 identical over 7 bases. Per germline, CDR1 SGHDN and CDR2 FVKESK. V lost 4 bases to trimming and J lost 6 bases; unmatched junction nucleotides: 3. This CDR3 spans 14 amino acids. The CDR3 sequence is CASSRQGVNSPLHF. The CDR3 nucleotides read TGTGCCAGCAGCCGACAGGGAGTTAATTCACCCCTCCACTTT.

The chain links TRBV28 to TRBJ1-6; 7 bases line up with TRBD1. After removal of 6 bases from V and 12 bases from J, the junction contained 11 bases not matched to a gene. There are 14 residues in the CDR3. Germline V CDR1 and CDR2: MDHEN, SYDVKM. The CDR3 DNA reads as TGTGCCAGCAGGGAATACAGGGGATTGGGACCCCTCCACTTT. Its translation: CASREYRGLGPLHF.

This chain connects TRBV20-1 to TRBJ1-2; D not resolved. V gave up 2 bases and J gave up 2 bases, with 3 bases separating them. The CDR3 has 11 residues. The germline V gene encodes CDR1 DFQATT and CDR2 SNEGSKA (reference sequence). CDR3 protein: CSARQNYGYTF. Here the CDR3 DNA reads TGCAGTGCTAGACAGAACTATGGCTACACCTTC.

This sequence joins TRBV10-3 and TRBJ2-1, with 14 bases aligning to TRBD2. With 3 bases clipped from V and 6 bases from J, the junction kept 7 bases outside the gene matches. CDR3 length: 17 amino acids. Germline CDR1 ENHRY, CDR2 SYGVKD. The DNA of the CDR3 is TGTGCCATCAGTGATCCCGGGACTAGCGGGAGAAGCAATGAGCAGTTCTTC. The encoded protein is CAISDPGTSGRSNEQFF.

CDR3 DNA: TGTGCCAGCAGCTTGGGAGGGGGGGCTCAGCCCCAGCATTTT. Translation gives CASSLGGGAQPQHF. V gene TRBV5-6 combines with J gene TRBJ1-5; D is possibly TRBD1 (6 bases). Trimming took off 0 bases at V and 6 bases at J, with 10 bases between the two ends. Germline CDR1 SGHDT, CDR2 YYEEEE. This CDR3 region has 14 residues.

This clone has a handful of counts. CDR3 nucleotide sequence: TGTGCCAGCAGCCAACTGGGACTGGCGAGCTCCTACAATGAGCAGTTCTTC. It translates to CASSQLGLASSYNEQFF. The chain has TRBV3-1 (or the pseudogene TRBV3-2) and TRBJ2-1; D may be TRBD2 (6 bases). The ends were cut back, 2 bases at V and 0 bases at J, with 14 bases in the middle. The CDR3 runs to 17 residues. Looked up from germline, CDR1 is LGHDT and CDR2 is YNNKEL (reference sequence).

The chain recombines TRBV30 with TRBJ2-7, with TRBD1 matching 10 bases. V gave up 2 bases and J gave up 9 bases; unmatched junction bases: 4. This CDR3 contains 12 residues. The germline gives CDR1 GTSNPN, CDR2 SVGIG (reference sequence). CDR3 in DNA: TGTGCCTGGAGTTCAGGGACAGGGGTGCAGTACTTC. Amino acids: CAWSSGTGVQYF.

This clone was seen a single time. The chain employs TRBV11-2 and TRBJ2-2, with a tentative D call TRBD2 (7 bases). Trimming left V 5 bases short and J 7 bases short, with 23 bases between. Germline-derived CDR1 and CDR2 are SGHAT and FQNNGV. This CDR3 comprises 17 residues. CDR3 loop: CASSLAVVGGQGGELFF. As DNA, the CDR3 is TGTGCCAGCAGCCTAGCCGTGGTCGGGGGGCAGGGCGGGGAGCTGTTTTTT.

This chain links TRBV5-1 with TRBJ1-4; D is possibly TRBD1 (6 bases). Germline CDR1 SGHRS, CDR2 YFSETQ. V was clipped by 1 base and J by 4 bases, with 14 bases between them. This CDR3 spans 16 amino acids. The CDR3 is CASSLQFRGGNEKLFF. The CDR3, as DNA: TGCGCCAGCAGCTTGCAGTTTAGGGGGGGTAATGAAAAACTGTTTTTT.

This clone was counted many times. The chain recombines TRBV28 with TRBJ2-1; 9 nucleotides agree with TRBD1. After removal of 5 bases from V and 7 bases from J, the junction contained 9 bases not matched to a gene. Germline-derived CDR1 and CDR2 are MDHEN and SYDVKM. This CDR3 is built from 15 residues. CDR3 sequence (DNA): TGTGCCAGCAGTATGGGGGGACAGGGCCGGAATGAGCAGTTCTTC. It is translated as CASSMGGQGRNEQFF.

The genes are TRBV7-6 and TRBJ2-3; tentatively, D is TRBD2 (6 bases). The germline V and J ends were trimmed by 1 base and 2 bases, with 10 bases remaining between them. Germline values: CDR1 SGHVS, CDR2 FNYEAQ. This CDR3 is built from 15 residues. The CDR3, as DNA: TGTGCCAGCAGCTTAGGACGGGGGTACACAGATACGCAGTATTTT. Its protein is CASSLGRGYTDTQYF.

The chain uses TRBV5-4 and TRBJ1-4; 10 bases match TRBD1. CDR3 size: 16 residues. In germline, CDR1 is SGHNT, CDR2 YYREEE (reference sequence). The V gene end was trimmed by 4 bases and the J gene end by 6 bases; junction bases not matched to a gene: 9. CDR3 in amino acids: CASSPMTGTGDEKLFF. For the CDR3, the DNA is TGTGCCAGCAGCCCCATGACGGGGACAGGGGATGAAAAACTGTTTTTT.

The chain joins TRBV2 to TRBJ2-2; D possibly corresponds to TRBD2 (6 bases). Trimming took 4 bases from V and 5 from J, leaving 11 bases between them. This CDR3 comprises 14 residues. Per the germline V gene, CDR1 is SNHLY and CDR2 is FYNNEI. Here the CDR3 DNA reads TGTGCCAGCAGTGTGGCGGGGCTTACCGGGGAGCTGTTTTTT. Its translation is CASSVAGLTGELFF.

The J gene is TRBJ2-1, the V gene TRBV27, with 7 bases matching TRBD2. Germline trimming cut 3 bases from V and 8 bases from J; bases unmatched to any gene: 7. Germline V gives CDR1 MNHEY, CDR2 SMNVEV (reference sequence). There are 14 residues in the CDR3. CDR3 sequence reads: CASSFVGRWDEQFF. In DNA form, the CDR3 reads TGTGCCAGCAGTTTTGTCGGGAGGTGGGATGAGCAGTTCTTC.

The chain has TRBV18 and TRBJ1-1; D perhaps matches TRBD1 (6 bases). The CDR3 covers 14 residues. V was pared by 2 bases and J by 1 base, with 8 bases between. Germline V gene data show CDR1 as KGHSH and CDR2 as LQKENI. DNA for the CDR3: TGTGCCAGCTCACCAGGACAGTCGAACACTGAAGCTTTCTTT. Translation gives CASSPGQSNTEAFF.

This clone appeared once. DNA for the CDR3: TGTGCCAGCAGCTTTGGCAGGGGGCGAGATACGCAGTATTTT. Its translation is CASSFGRGRDTQYF. This chain uses TRBV5-8 with TRBJ2-3; 8 bases are shared with TRBD1. The CDR3 totals 14 residues. From germline, CDR1 is SGHTS and CDR2 YDEGEE. Unmatched junction bases numbered 4, after V lost 2 bases and J lost 5 bases.

The J gene is TRBJ1-1, the V gene TRBV29-1; TRBD1 matches at 7 bases. The ends lost 2 bases at V and 8 bases at J; junction bases unmatched: 5. This CDR3 is built from 12 residues. Germline values: CDR1 SQVTM, CDR2 ANQGSEA. CDR3 protein: CSVERQGEEAFF. The CDR3 DNA reads as TGCAGCGTTGAAAGACAGGGCGAGGAAGCTTTCTTT.

The sample holds one count of this clone. The chain joins TRBV6-2 or TRBV6-3 to TRBJ1-2; D gene ambiguous. The CDR3 length is 13 residues. V lost 6 bases to trimming and J lost 8 bases, with 16 bases between them. Germline V gene data show CDR1 as MNHEY and CDR2 as SVGEGT. The CDR3 DNA reads as TGTGCCAGCAGCCCAGTAGGGCCGGGGGGCTACACCTTC. It is translated as CASSPVGPGGYTF.

This clone was observed a few times. The chain has TRBV2 and TRBJ1-6; 8 bases line up with TRBD1. The ends lost 0 bases at V and 8 bases at J; junction bases unmatched: 6. From germline, CDR1 is SNHLY and CDR2 FYNNEI. This CDR3 has 16 amino acids. As DNA, the CDR3 is TGTGCCAGCAGTGAAGCCGGGACAGGTTGGGATTCACCCCTCCACTTT. Its protein product is CASSEAGTGWDSPLHF.

This sequence joins TRBV6-5 and TRBJ2-7; 12 bases are shared with TRBD2. J lost 8 bases, V lost 6 bases, and 11 bases had no gene match. CDR3 length equals 15 residues. CDR1 and CDR2 (germline): MNHEY, SVGAGI. CDR3: CASSLKGLAGGKQYF. Written as DNA, the CDR3 is TGTGCCAGCAGCCTAAAGGGGCTAGCGGGAGGGAAGCAGTACTTC.